Listed below are T cell receptor beta chains from one sample, sequenced in a study of cytomegalovirus exposure and HLA in healthy donors. The protocol was immunoSEQ multiplex PCR, while the TCRdb copy is restricted to in-frame clones and leaves out a portion. This table holds around 67,000 clones, roughly four fifths found once. Sequences were obtained from PBMCs. The receptors here all came from a woman in her thirties in good health and CMV-seropositive. The CDR3 runs from the conserved cysteine through the conserved F or W. The order of the fields is CDR3 protein, CDR3 DNA, clone size, D gene, J gene, V gene. The D gene is left open where the match is weak. Not all rows give a size; the values are once, few, many and, for expanded clones, a class.

CASGRGTGDYNEQFF,TGTGCCAGCGGCCGCGGGACAGGGGACTACAATGAGCAGTTCTTC,.,TRBD1,TRBJ2-1,TRBV7-9
CASSVDRGPQPQHF,TGTGCCAGCAGTGTTGACAGGGGCCCTCAGCCCCAGCATTTT,.,TRBD1,TRBJ1-5,TRBV28
CASSREGNSGNTIYF,TGTGCCAGCAGCCGGGAGGGGAATTCTGGAAACACCATATATTTT,once,.,TRBJ1-3,TRBV7-9
CASSYAAGGVYEQYF,TGTGCCAGCAGTTACGCGGCGGGAGGGGTCTACGAGCAGTACTTC,.,TRBD2,TRBJ2-7,TRBV6-5
CASSDPTGTLSYEQYF,TGTGCCAGCAGCGACCCGACAGGGACCCTCTCCTACGAGCAGTACTTC,once,TRBD1,TRBJ2-7,TRBV7-9
CASSLNYRSLNNEQFF,TGTGCCAGCAGCTTAAACTACCGCTCTCTGAACAATGAGCAGTTCTTC,once,.,TRBJ2-1,TRBV7-8
CASSRQGRETQYF,TGTGCCAGCAGTCGACAGGGTCGGGAGACCCAGTACTTC,.,TRBD1,TRBJ2-5,TRBV11-3
CASSPGSGAYQETQYF,TGTGCCAGCTCACCAGGTAGCGGGGCGTACCAAGAGACCCAGTACTTC,.,TRBD2,TRBJ2-5,TRBV18
CASSSTSSSYNEQFF,TGCGCCAGCAGCTCTACTAGCTCCTCCTACAATGAGCAGTTCTTC,.,.,TRBJ2-1,TRBV5-1
CASRRTSGDKNIQYF,TGTGCCAGCAGGCGGACTAGCGGAGATAAAAACATTCAGTACTTC,.,TRBD2,TRBJ2-4,TRBV2
CASSREGNSGANVLTF,TGTGCCAGCAGCCGGGAGGGGAACTCTGGGGCCAACGTCCTGACTTTC,.,TRBD2,TRBJ2-6,TRBV5-4
CASSYFSSYNEQFF,TGTGCCAGCAGTTACTTTAGCTCCTACAATGAGCAGTTCTTC,.,.,TRBJ2-1,TRBV6-5
CASSLTSGGAYEQYF,TGTGCCAGCAGCTTAACTAGCGGCGGGGCCTACGAGCAGTACTTC,.,TRBD2,TRBJ2-7,TRBV7-6
CASSRPWAGINYGYTF,TGTGCCAGCAGCCGGCCGTGGGCAGGGATTAACTATGGCTACACCTTC,.,.,TRBJ1-2,TRBV5-4
CASSQDRGGQGYEQYF,TGCGCCAGCAGCCAAGATCGGGGGGGACAGGGCTACGAGCAGTACTTC,.,.,TRBJ2-7,TRBV4-3
CASGYRGQGSDTQYF,TGCGCCAGCGGGTATCGGGGACAGGGGTCAGATACGCAGTATTTT,.,TRBD1,TRBJ2-3,TRBV4-3
CSVAVGAGNEQYF,TGCAGCGTTGCCGTAGGGGCTGGGAACGAGCAGTACTTC,.,.,TRBJ2-7,TRBV29-1
CASSPGTGGGQPQHF,TGCGCCAGCAGCCCCGGGACGGGCGGGGGTCAGCCCCAGCATTTT,.,.,TRBJ1-5,TRBV5-1
CASSRQAPDTEAFF,TGTGCCAGCAGTCGACAGGCCCCCGACACTGAAGCTTTCTTT,.,.,TRBJ1-1,TRBV6-5
CASSPLNQPQHF,TGTGCCAGCAGCCCCCTCAATCAGCCCCAGCATTTT,.,.,TRBJ1-5,TRBV2
CAISELQGEAFF,TGTGCCATCAGTGAGTTACAGGGGGAAGCTTTCTTT,.,TRBD1,TRBJ1-1,TRBV10-3
CASNVGVGNEQFF,TGTGCCAGTAACGTAGGGGTGGGCAATGAGCAGTTCTTC,.,.,TRBJ2-1,TRBV19
CASSTGEGYGYTF,TGTGCCAGCTCCACAGGGGAAGGGTATGGCTACACCTTC,.,TRBD1,TRBJ1-2,TRBV6-6
CASRPTGGDEQFF,TGTGCCAGCAGACCTACAGGGGGGGATGAGCAGTTCTTC,.,.,TRBJ2-1,TRBV6-5
CASRGRGENTEAFF,TGTGCCAGCAGGGGCAGGGGCGAGAACACTGAAGCTTTCTTT,.,.,TRBJ1-1,TRBV2
CASSPRMNTEAFF,TGCGCCAGCAGCCCCCGTATGAACACTGAAGCTTTCTTT,few,.,TRBJ1-1,TRBV5-1
CASSLGPRKAFF,TGTGCCAGCAGCTTAGGGCCGAGGAAAGCTTTCTTT,.,.,TRBJ1-1,TRBV11-3
CAISESRDRKLNTEAFF,TGTGCCATCAGTGAGTCCCGGGACAGGAAATTGAACACTGAAGCTTTCTTT,.,TRBD1,TRBJ1-1,TRBV10-3
CASSQANAGLAGVDEQFF,TGCGCCAGCAGCCAAGCGAATGCGGGACTAGCGGGAGTGGATGAGCAGTTCTTC,.,TRBD2,TRBJ2-1,TRBV4-3
CASSVSGKGADTQYF,TGTGCCAGCAGTGTTAGCGGGAAAGGTGCAGATACGCAGTATTTT,few,TRBD2,TRBJ2-3,TRBV2
CASSRSGATEAFF,TGTGCCAGCAGCCGTTCAGGGGCCACTGAAGCTTTCTTT,.,.,TRBJ1-1,TRBV27
CASSHEEANYQPQHF,TGCGCCAGCAGCCACGAGGAAGCTAACTATCAGCCCCAGCATTTT,once,.,TRBJ1-5,TRBV4-1
CSVREQGIKVGANVLTF,TGCAGCGTTAGGGAGCAGGGGATTAAGGTGGGGGCCAACGTCCTGACTTTC,.,.,TRBJ2-6,TRBV29-1
CATRTGEETQYF,TGTGCCACTCGGACAGGGGAAGAGACCCAGTACTTC,few,TRBD1,TRBJ2-5,TRBV6-5
CAISHGSLLYEQYF,TGTGCCATTAGCCATGGGTCACTCCTTTACGAGCAGTACTTC,.,.,TRBJ2-7,TRBV10-3
CASSPLRWGDTEAFF,TGTGCCAGCAGTCCCCTCCGTTGGGGGGACACTGAAGCTTTCTTT,.,.,TRBJ1-1,TRBV6-5
CASSLIQATEAFF,TGTGCCAGCAGTTTAATACAGGCGACTGAAGCTTTCTTT,once,.,TRBJ1-1,TRBV28
CASSSHRGLIDTEAFF,TGTGCCAGCAGCTCCCATAGGGGACTGATCGACACTGAAGCTTTCTTT,.,.,TRBJ1-1,TRBV4-2
CASRSLAGGYEQYF,TGTGCCAGCAGATCCCTAGCGGGAGGGTACGAGCAGTACTTC,.,TRBD2,TRBJ2-7,TRBV6-6
CALRSFTGELFF,TGTGCCCTGAGGTCCTTCACCGGGGAGCTGTTTTTT,once,.,TRBJ2-2,TRBV30
CASSVDSPGWGNSATQYF,TGTGCCAGCAGCGTAGACTCCCCAGGGTGGGGTAATTCAGCTACGCAGTATTTT,.,.,TRBJ2-3,TRBV9
CASSIRQGIYGYTF,TGTGCCAGCAGCATCAGACAGGGGATCTATGGCTACACCTTC,.,TRBD1,TRBJ1-2,TRBV7-9
CASVEQPTHEAFF,TGTGCCAGCGTGGAACAGCCCACCCATGAAGCTTTCTTT,.,.,TRBJ1-1,TRBV2
CGKSLREGEQYF,TGTGGTAAGAGCCTCAGGGAAGGCGAGCAGTACTTC,few,.,TRBJ2-7,TRBV28
CAIRGTSGSSYNEQFF,TGTGCCATCAGAGGGACTAGCGGAAGCTCCTACAATGAGCAGTTCTTC,.,TRBD2,TRBJ2-1,TRBV10-3
CASTWLAEHNEQFF,TGCGCCAGCACGTGGCTCGCGGAACACAATGAGCAGTTCTTC,.,.,TRBJ2-1,TRBV5-1
CASSLAGNPNQPQHF,TGTGCCAGCAGCTTGGCCGGGAACCCCAATCAGCCCCAGCATTTT,.,.,TRBJ1-5,TRBV5-8
CASSLRRGRYNEQFF,TGTGCTAGCAGCTTGCGGCGCGGGCGGTACAATGAGCAGTTCTTC,.,.,TRBJ2-1,TRBV7-9
CASSPSGGGGGYTF,TGTGCCAGCAGCCCCTCCGGAGGGGGCGGTGGCTACACCTTC,.,TRBD1,TRBJ1-2,TRBV7-9
CASRSSTDTQYF,TGCGCCAGCAGATCTAGCACAGATACGCAGTATTTT,.,.,TRBJ2-3,TRBV5-1
CSAPLAGGWNEQFF,TGCAGTGCGCCCCTAGCGGGAGGATGGAATGAGCAGTTCTTC,.,TRBD2,TRBJ2-1,TRBV29-1
CASSAELADTGELFF,TGTGCCAGCAGTGCGGAACTAGCTGACACCGGGGAGCTGTTTTTT,once,.,TRBJ2-2,TRBV6-4
CASRRDPEATEAFF,TGCGCCAGCAGACGCGATCCCGAGGCCACTGAAGCTTTCTTT,.,.,TRBJ1-1,TRBV5-1
CAIWTGGYEKLFF,TGTGCCATCTGGACAGGGGGCTATGAAAAACTGTTTTTT,few,TRBD1,TRBJ1-4,TRBV10-3
CSVGAGWAQPQHF,TGCAGCGTTGGGGCAGGGTGGGCTCAGCCCCAGCATTTT,few,.,TRBJ1-5,TRBV29-1
CASSLTDTQYF,TGTGCCAGTAGTCTAACAGATACGCAGTATTTT,few,.,TRBJ2-3,TRBV19
CASSQPLGRNEQFF,TGTGCCAGCAGCCAGCCACTAGGAAGGAATGAGCAGTTCTTC,few,.,TRBJ2-1,TRBV5-4
CASSFTGSPNTEAFF,TGTGCCAGCAGTTTCACAGGAAGTCCGAACACTGAAGCTTTCTTT,.,.,TRBJ1-1,TRBV6-5